Following are 12 T cell receptor beta chains from one sample sequenced in a study of CD8 T cells in ankylosing spondylitis. Via MiXCR, TCRdb re-called the 5' RACE reads, giving one row per CDR3 protein. The repertoire holds approximately 140,000 distinct CDR3 sequences, with around two fifths as singletons. Material for sequencing was synovial fluid, either unsorted or a sorted T cell fraction (not recorded which). The receptor source for this set is a male donor with ankylosing spondylitis.

This clonotype came up many times. The V and J genes are TRBV29-1 and TRBJ1-1, with D unclear. Germline CDR1 and CDR2: SQVTM and ANQGSEA. The CDR3 covers 11 residues. The V and J ends lost 2 bases and 5 bases respectively, with 6 bases between them. CDR3 DNA sequence: TGCAGCGTTGAACAGAGGACTGAAGCTTTCTTT. It codes for CSVEQRTEAFF. Combining the CDR3 with reference TRBV29-1 and TRBJ1-1 gives the whole variable domain SAVISQKPSRDICQRGTSLTIQCQVDSQVTMMFWYRQQPGQSLTLIATANQGSEATYESGFVIDKFPISRPNLTFSTLTVSNMSPEDSSIYLCSVEQRTEAFFGQGTRLTVV.

The chain has TRBV29-1 and TRBJ2-7; D possibly corresponds to TRBD1 (6 bases). Per germline, CDR1 SQVTM and CDR2 ANQGSEA. The CDR3 contains 13 residues. V was shortened by 1 base and J by 5 bases, with 12 bases between the two germline ends. The CDR3 spells CSVEAGHLDEQYF. For the CDR3, the DNA is TGCAGCGTTGAAGCGGGACATCTGGACGAGCAGTACTTC.

The chain combines TRBV6-2 or TRBV6-3 with TRBJ2-3; possible D gene TRBD2, 7 bases. V was pared by 6 bases and J by 4 bases, with 14 bases between. The CDR3 is 14 residues long. Germline V gene data show CDR1 as MNHEY and CDR2 as SVGEGT. The CDR3 is CASSPGEGADTQYF. The CDR3 DNA reads as TGTGCCAGCAGCCCCGGGGAGGGGGCAGATACGCAGTATTTT.

The V call is TRBV4-1, the J call TRBJ1-2; TRBD1 is a possible D gene (6 bases). V lost 2 bases and J 0 bases, leaving 10 bases between the germline ends. CDR1 is MGHRA, CDR2 YSYEKL, per germline. The CDR3 is made up of 15 amino acids. The CDR3 coding sequence is TGCGCCAGCAGCCAACAGGGGTTAGCTAACTATGGCTACACCTTC. It codes for CASSQQGLANYGYTF.

The table lists this clonotype with a few counts. J is TRBJ2-1 and V is TRBV7-9; TRBD2 matches at 9 bases. The J segment lost 8 bases and the V segment lost 3 bases, leaving 5 bases of the junction unmatched. Germline V gene sequence: CDR1 SEHNR, CDR2 FQNEAQ (reference sequence). The CDR3 has 14 residues. This CDR3 reads CASSFGTSFYEQFF. The CDR3 DNA reads as TGTGCCAGCAGCTTTGGGACTAGCTTTTATGAGCAGTTCTTC.

This clonotype has a count of ten or more. The chain employs TRBV20-1 and TRBJ2-1; maybe TRBD2 (6 bases). This CDR3 has 16 amino acids. Germline CDR1 and CDR2: DFQATT and SNEGSKA (reference sequence). V was clipped by 0 bases and J by 8 bases, with 20 bases between them. CDR3 DNA sequence: TGCAGTGCTAGAGATTCCGCGGGGAACAAAGTCGATGAGCAGTTCTTC. It translates to CSARDSAGNKVDEQFF.

This clonotype was observed a handful of times. The rearrangement links TRBV13 to TRBJ1-3; D gene uncertain. This CDR3 spans 14 amino acids. V lost 5 bases and J lost 0, with 8 bases in between. Germline V gives CDR1 PRHDT, CDR2 FYEKMQ (reference sequence). The CDR3 is CASSLWDSGNTIYF. CDR3 sequence (DNA): TGTGCCAGCAGCCTCTGGGACTCTGGAAACACCATATATTTT.

This rearrangement joins TRBV7-4 to TRBJ1-5; 8 bases map to TRBD1. With V trimmed by 3 bases and J by 5 bases, 6 bases remained unmatched. The germline V gene has CDR1 SGHVT and CDR2 SQSDAQ. The CDR3 covers 15 residues. This CDR3 reads CASSFPGGPHQPQHF. CDR3 DNA: TGTGCCAGCAGCTTTCCAGGGGGCCCCCATCAGCCCCAGCATTTT. Looking up the rest from reference TRBV7-4 and TRBJ1-5 gives the full variable domain: GAGVSQSPRYKVAKRGRDVALRCDSISGHVTLYWYRQTLGQGSEVLTYSQSDAQRDKSGRPSGRFSAERPERSVSTLKIQRTEQGDSAVYLCASSFPGGPHQPQHFGDGTRLSIL.

The chain recombines TRBV12-3 or TRBV12-4 with TRBJ2-3, with D perhaps TRBD1 (5 bases). V shed 5 bases and J shed 1 base, with 10 bases lying between them. The CDR3 loop spans 14 amino acids. DNA for the CDR3: TGTGCCAGCAGTCCCGGACAAGGCACAGATACGCAGTATTTT. It is translated as CASSPGQGTDTQYF.

In its sample, this clonotype was seen once. This chain links TRBV7-9 with TRBJ2-1; D gene unclear. This CDR3 has 15 amino acids. Trimming removed 1 base from V and 4 bases from J, with 11 bases in between. Germline CDR1 and CDR2: SEHNR and FQNEAQ (reference sequence). CDR3 coding DNA: TGTGCCAGCAGCTTAGTAGGGTTCGGATACAATGAGCAGTTCTTC. Translating it yields CASSLVGFGYNEQFF.

This clonotype was picked up many times. This chain uses TRBV28 with TRBJ1-1; D ambiguous. The ends were cut back, 11 bases at V and 0 bases at J, with 25 bases in the middle. CDR3 length equals 17 residues. Germline V CDR1 and CDR2: MDHEN, SYDVKM. CDR3 sequence: CAASGITASDMNTEAFF. The DNA of the CDR3 is TGTGCCGCAAGCGGGATCACCGCCTCAGACATGAACACTGAAGCTTTCTTT.

The rearrangement uses TRBV6-1 and TRBJ2-5; TRBD1 matches 7 bases. Trimming cost V 3 bases and J 5 bases; bases outside gene matches: 9. CDR1 and CDR2 (germline): MNHNS, SASEGT. The CDR3 runs 15 residues. The chain's CDR3 is CASSDRGGFRETQYF. The CDR3, as DNA: TGTGCCAGCAGTGATAGAGGGGGCTTTAGGGAGACCCAGTACTTC.